Described below is a single T cell receptor (beta chain) sequence and its context. The antigen is not known. These data originate in a study of T-cell memory formation after mild COVID-19. Turning to the study itself: Clustering of TCRs was largely donor specific. Whole-study results and caveats: Contracting clones localized mainly to CM and EM when CD4+ and mainly to EMRA when CD8+. Among clones contracting day 15 to 85, CD4/CD8 was balanced, whereas later expanders leaned CD4+.

Germline V CDR1 and CDR2: SGHDT, YYEEEE. The CDR3 extends over 14 amino acids. V lost 5 bases and J 2 bases, leaving 13 bases between the germline ends. TCRdb recomputed calls from the 5' RACE reads with MiXCR, one row per CDR3 protein. This sample yields 140,000 or so distinct CDR3 sequences, of which 19% are seen a single time; around 2% belongs to the top ten. The V gene is TRBV5-6, the J gene TRBJ1-2; tentatively, D is TRBD1 (6 bases). The material sequenced was PBMCs or a T cell subset sorted from them (not recorded which). The TCR originated in an adult woman who had mild COVID-19 (a few samples of this study predate the infection). Cell type and time point are not known. CDR3 residues: CASSSLGQNYGYTF. In DNA, the CDR3 is TGTGCCAGCAGTTCCCTCGGACAGAACTATGGCTACACCTTC.